This passage covers 20 T cell receptor beta chains from one sample sequenced in a study of cytomegalovirus exposure and HLA in healthy donors. PCR was performed using 60 Vbeta and 13 Jbeta primers. Profiled with immunoSEQ multiplex PCR; TCRdb holds only in-frame clones, not every one. The table has about 160,000 clones, about 85% seen once. The sample consisted of PBMCs. The receptors shown here come from a human donor in good health.

The genes are TRBV4-2 and TRBJ1-2; maybe TRBD1 (6 bases). Trimming cost V 0 bases and J 2 bases, with 10 bases left between them. This CDR3 has 15 amino acids. Germline V CDR1 and CDR2: LGHNA, YNFKEQ. CDR3 loop: CASSQEFQGNYGYTF. CDR3 DNA: TGTGCCAGCAGCCAAGAATTTCAGGGGAACTATGGCTACACCTTC.

The rearrangement uses TRBV27 and TRBJ1-4; 7 nucleotides line up with TRBD1. The germline gives CDR1 MNHEY, CDR2 SMNVEV (reference sequence). The CDR3 length is 14 residues. V was clipped by 2 bases and J by 13 bases; unmatched bases: 10. The CDR3 here is CASSLQGEVRRLFF. The CDR3 nucleotides are TGTGCCAGCAGTTTACAGGGGGAGGTGAGGCGACTGTTTTTT.

The V call is TRBV5-1, the J call TRBJ1-1; D uncertain. Germline CDR1 SGHRS, CDR2 YFSETQ. This CDR3 comprises 17 residues. V lost 1 base and J 6 bases, leaving 22 bases between the germline ends. The CDR3 region has the DNA TGCGCCAGCAGCTTGCAAGGAGGCATCGCTCCCTTACCTGAAGCTTTCTTT. The encoded protein is CASSLQGGIAPLPEAFF.

To note about this clone: The junction does not match germline at one end; this may be a read error. The same CDR3 can be traced to other DNA sequences in this sample. The rearrangement joins TRBV5-6 to TRBJ1-2, with D tentatively TRBD1 (6 bases). The germline V gene has CDR1 SGHDT and CDR2 YYEEEE. This CDR3 has 14 residues. CDR3 loop: CASSLLLTGQGYTF. The CDR3 DNA follows: TGCGCCAGCAGCTTGCTTTTAACAGGGCAAGGCTACACCTTC.

V usage is TRBV2 and J usage is TRBJ1-1; no clear D. Germline CDR1 is SNHLY and CDR2 is FYNNEI. Trimming shortened V by 6 bases and J by 0 bases, and 11 bases separated the two germline ends. The CDR3 spans 14 residues. The CDR3 protein is CASSQTRMNTEAFF. For the CDR3, the DNA is TGTGCCAGCAGCCAGACAAGGATGAACACTGAAGCTTTCTTT. The variable domain in full, with the rest retrieved from reference TRBV2 and TRBJ1-1, is EPEVTQTPSHQVTQMGQEVILRCVPISNHLYFYWYRQILGQKVEFLVSFYNNEISEKSEIFDDQFSVERPDGSNFTLKIRSTKLEDSAMYFCASSQTRMNTEAFFGQGTRLTVV.

In its sample, this clone was seen a few times. The V gene is TRBV27, the J gene TRBJ1-5; tentative D call: TRBD1 (6 bases). V was pared by 7 bases and J by 3 bases, with 22 bases between. Germline-derived CDR1 and CDR2 are MNHEY and SMNVEV (reference sequence). There are 17 residues in the CDR3. The CDR3 coding sequence is TGTGCCAGCATTGGCCCTATCCCGACAGGACACAATCAGCCCCAGCATTTT. This translates into CASIGPIPTGHNQPQHF.

This chain links TRBV30 with TRBJ2-7, with 7 bases fitting TRBD1. The J segment lost 1 base and the V segment lost 7 bases, leaving 10 bases of the junction unmatched. Germline V gene data show CDR1 as GTSNPN and CDR2 as SVGIG (reference sequence). The CDR3 is made up of 14 amino acids. The CDR3 is CASTGEALSYEQYF. The CDR3 DNA sequence: TGTGCCTCCACAGGGGAAGCGTTATCCTACGAGCAGTACTTC.

The rearrangement uses TRBV4-3 and TRBJ1-2, with D maybe TRBD1 (5 bases). The V gene's germline CDR1 is LGHNA and CDR2 YSLEER. Deletions cut 0 bases from V and 3 bases from J, with 11 bases between. The CDR3 totals 15 residues. CDR3 region: CASSQDNRPDYGYTF. CDR3 bases: TGCGCCAGCAGCCAAGATAACAGGCCTGACTATGGCTACACCTTC.

This chain joins TRBV7-8 and TRBJ2-2, with D possibly matching TRBD1 (6 bases). V lost 6 bases to trimming and J lost 1 base, with 6 bases between them. The germline CDR1 and CDR2 sequences are SGHVS and FQNEAQ. This CDR3 contains 13 residues. CDR3 DNA sequence: TGTGCCAGCAGGACAGGGAACACCGGGGAGCTGTTTTTT. Protein product: CASRTGNTGELFF.

V and J are TRBV28 and TRBJ2-7; TRBD2 is a possible D gene (6 bases). The CDR3 sequence is 17 residues long. Trimming removed 5 bases at V and 0 bases at J, with 20 bases between. Germline CDR1 MDHEN, CDR2 SYDVKM. The CDR3 here is CASSLLRVVAASYEQYF. In nucleotides, the CDR3 is TGTGCCAGCAGTCTCCTCCGGGTAGTAGCGGCCTCCTACGAGCAGTACTTC.

V gene TRBV11-1 combines with J gene TRBJ1-2; 8 positions agree with TRBD1. Losses at the gene ends were 5 bases for V and 3 bases for J; bases not matched to a gene: 20. The CDR3 runs to 19 residues. CDR1 SGHAT and CDR2 FQDESV come from the germline V gene (reference sequence). CDR3 coding DNA: TGTGCCAGCAGCGGATTCGGGACAGGCTCCATTTCTCTCCACTATGGCTACACCTTC. It is translated as CASSGFGTGSISLHYGYTF.

The chain uses TRBV6-6 and TRBJ1-1, with TRBD1 identical over 9 bases. V shed 6 bases and J 6 bases; nucleotides not matched to a gene: 8. The CDR3 consists of 14 residues. In germline, CDR1 is MNHNY, CDR2 SVGAGI (reference sequence). This CDR3 reads CASSSTGGLSEAFF. The CDR3 nucleotides read TGTGCCAGCAGCTCGACAGGGGGTTTATCTGAAGCTTTCTTT.

The chain employs TRBV7-6 and TRBJ1-5, with TRBD1 identical over 11 bases. CDR3 length equals 16 residues. V gave up 5 bases and J gave up 7 bases; unmatched junction bases: 10. Germline V lookup: CDR1 SGHVS, CDR2 FNYEAQ. Here the CDR3 reads CASSPMGQGVDQPQHF. DNA of the CDR3: TGTGCCAGCAGCCCAATGGGACAGGGGGTCGACCAGCCCCAGCATTTT.

This chain links TRBV18 with TRBJ1-2; 7 nucleotides match TRBD1. V lost 6 bases, J lost 7 bases, and 11 bases stayed unmatched. Germline V lookup: CDR1 KGHSH, CDR2 LQKENI. This CDR3 comprises 14 residues. Written as DNA, the CDR3 is TGTGCCAGCTCGGTTGAACAGGGGTTTAGTGGCTACACCTTC. Translating it yields CASSVEQGFSGYTF. Looking up the rest from reference TRBV18 and TRBJ1-2 gives the full variable domain: NAGVMQNPRHLVRRRGQEARLRCSPMKGHSHVYWYRQLPEEGLKFMVYLQKENIIDESGMPKERFSAEFPKEGPSILRIQQVVRGDSAAYFCASSVEQGFSGYTFGSGTRLTVV.

The chain combines TRBV11-3 with TRBJ2-1; perhaps TRBD2 as D (5 bases). Germline CDR1 SGHNT, CDR2 YENEEA. The V end lost 3 bases, the J end lost 6 bases, and 15 bases lay between the germline ends. This CDR3 spans 15 amino acids. The CDR3 DNA follows: TGTGCCAGCAGCTTTACCGAAGGACGGGGCAATGAGCAGTTCTTC. As protein: CASSFTEGRGNEQFF.

The chain couples TRBV19 to TRBJ1-1; tentatively, D is TRBD1 (5 bases). This CDR3 region has 12 residues. V lost 3 bases, J lost 11 bases, and 13 bases lay in between. The germline V gene has CDR1 LNHDA and CDR2 SQIVND (reference sequence). The CDR3: CASSISGPTAFF. In nucleotides, the CDR3 is TGTGCCAGTAGTATTTCAGGGCCTACGGCTTTCTTT.

This clone was observed a few times. The chain combines TRBV7-2 with TRBJ1-5; 7 bases are shared with TRBD1. Germline V gene sequence: CDR1 SGHTA, CDR2 FQGNSA. Germline trimming cut 1 base from V and 2 bases from J; bases unmatched to any gene: 2. This CDR3 contains 15 residues. DNA of the CDR3: TGTGCCAGCAGCTTAGAAGGGGGCGGCAATCAGCCCCAGCATTTT. It codes for CASSLEGGGNQPQHF.

The chain employs TRBV27 and TRBJ2-7, with TRBD1 matching 7 bases. The CDR3 extends over 14 amino acids. Germline trimming cut 9 bases from V and 3 bases from J; bases unmatched to any gene: 11. The germline V gene has CDR1 MNHEY and CDR2 SMNVEV (reference sequence). The CDR3 DNA is TGTGCCAGTTCGTCGGGACAGACCTTCTACGAGCAGTACTTC. Its translation is CASSSGQTFYEQYF.

The chain recombines TRBV5-6 with TRBJ2-1, with D perhaps matching TRBD2 (6 bases). The CDR3 length is 12 residues. Per germline, CDR1 SGHDT and CDR2 YYEEEE. Trimming cost V 4 bases and J 12 bases, with 14 bases left between them. The CDR3 sequence: CASSETSFRQFF. CDR3 DNA: TGTGCCAGCAGCGAGACTAGTTTTAGGCAGTTCTTC.

CDR3 coding DNA: TGTGCCAGCAGCCGATACGACAGAGACACCGGGGAGCTGTTTTTT. Protein product: CASSRYDRDTGELFF. The rearrangement links TRBV7-9 to TRBJ2-2; D is possibly TRBD1 (5 bases). Trimming left V 5 bases short and J 3 bases short, with 13 bases between. Germline V CDR1 and CDR2: SEHNR, FQNEAQ (reference sequence). CDR3 length: 15 residues.